The 3 T cell receptor beta chains below were found in one sample sequenced in a study of T cell responses to AZD1222 COVID-19 vaccine (dated by TCRdb to the early 2020s). In light of the paper, this sample's time point label describes: baseline before first vaccination. Library preparation employed the immunoSEQ multiplex PCR assay. The table comes from immuneACCESS by way of TCRdb, which keeps in-frame sequences with V and J called. Part of the clones is missing from these tables; in studies checked, under half for an unresolved V gene and the rest for unknown reasons. Present in this sample are around 130,000 clones, approximately 85% of which were seen just once. The ten largest clones represent about 8.5% of the sample. The starting material was peripheral blood, obtained on day 0 of AZD1222 vaccination. The origin of the receptors is an adult in good health.

V is TRBV10-3 and J is TRBJ1-2, with 9 bases that match TRBD1. Germline CDR1 is ENHRY and CDR2 is SYGVKD. The CDR3 extends over 15 amino acids. Losses at the gene ends were 6 bases for V and 2 bases for J; bases not matched to a gene: 7. The CDR3: CAISTTGTGNYGYTF. The DNA for the CDR3 is TGTGCCATCAGCACTACCGGGACAGGGAACTATGGCTACACCTTC.

The gene calls are TRBV30 and TRBJ1-5, with D perhaps TRBD1 (5 bases). Germline CDR1 and CDR2: GTSNPN and SVGIG (reference sequence). This CDR3 is built from 15 residues. V was trimmed by 3 bases and J by 0 bases, leaving 12 bases between them. The CDR3 here is CAWRQRGPSNQPQHF. The CDR3 nucleotides read TGTGCCTGGAGGCAACGGGGACCTAGCAATCAGCCCCAGCATTTT.

This clone was seen once. This chain connects TRBV16 to TRBJ1-5; maybe TRBD1 (5 bases). Germline CDR1 KGHSY, CDR2 FQNENV. The CDR3 spans 14 residues. Trimming removed 2 bases at V and 3 bases at J, with 8 bases between. DNA for the CDR3: TGTGCCAGCAGCCAAGGAGGGGCCAATCAGCCCCAGCATTTT. Protein: CASSQGGANQPQHF.